This T cell receptor beta chain was observed in a study of blood T cells in healthy people across ages. Study-wide findings and caveats: A strong correlation was found between TCR beta diversity and the percentage of naive T cells. Long-lived donors had more naive CD4+ cells and higher diversity than aged donors.

Trimming took off 2 bases at V and 4 bases at J, with 13 bases between the two ends. Germline V lookup: CDR1 LGHNA, CDR2 YNFKEQ. The length of the CDR3 is 15 residues. In terms of origin and age, donors were healthy Caucasian individuals from Russia aged 6 to 90. This clonotype was observed at least ten times. Its antigen is still unknown. Using a J-beta primer mix together with a sample-barcoded 5' primer, a second PCR was run for about 7 to 12 cycles. Tagging of each cDNA molecule was performed by a template-switch adaptor with 12 random nucleotides. TCRdb independently ran MiXCR on the 5' RACE reads; one entry per CDR3 protein. The sample lists over 1.5 million distinct CDR3 sequences; just under 50% were seen once.

The TCR comes from a woman aged 40 to 49 in good health. Material: blood. The chain links TRBV4-2 to TRBJ2-3; TRBD2 might be the D (5 bases). The CDR3 protein is CASSQSEGSSDTQYF. For the CDR3, the DNA is TGTGCCAGCAGCCAAAGCGAAGGGAGTTCAGATACGCAGTATTTT.